This entry features one T cell receptor beta chain sequence. As yet, its antigen is unknown. CD45RO-negative CD8 cells positively selected for CCR7 made up the naive population, which excluded terminally differentiated effector memory CD45RA+ cells. This sample stems from a study of shared clonotypes between healthy human individuals. Study findings and constraints: Among non-shared clonotypes, generation probabilities were lower than among those shared by all four donors.

Only in-frame clones appear in the TCRdb table, and some are missing; sequencing was by immunoSEQ multiplex PCR. The sample yields approximately 600,000 clones, approximately 96% seen once. The CDR3 totals 16 residues. CDR1 and CDR2 (germline): MNHEY, SMNVEV (reference sequence). V lost 5 bases and J 3 bases, leaving 19 bases between the germline ends. The chain employs TRBV27 and TRBJ2-5, with no clear D. This clonotype was sampled from a woman aged 30 to 39 in good health. Sample: naive CD8+ T cells sorted from blood. The CDR3 nucleotides read TGTGCCAGCAGTCCCTTAACAGAATATCACGAAGAGACCCAGTACTTC. As protein: CASSPLTEYHEETQYF.